What follows is one TCR beta chain and its context. Antigen specificity is unknown. This specimen belongs to a study of shared clonotypes between healthy human individuals. Overall study findings and caveats: It was only blood that was sampled, and tissue repertoires likely differ.

Measured with immunoSEQ multiplex PCR; TCRdb has only the in-frame clones, and not every one. This sample has roughly 2.4 million clones, with approximately 94% found just once. The CDR3 length is 13 residues. CDR1 and CDR2 from the germline V gene are LNHDA and SQIVND (reference sequence). Trimming took 6 bases from V and 5 from J, leaving 11 bases between them. The V call is TRBV19, the J call TRBJ2-1; D may be TRBD2 (6 bases). This sequence was found in a man between 18 and 35 years old in good health. Specimen: naive CD4+ T cells sorted from blood. Stated subset: CD45RA+ positively selected. This CDR3 is CASRTGGNNEQFF. In DNA form, the CDR3 reads TGTGCCAGTAGAACCGGGGGAAACAATGAGCAGTTCTTC.